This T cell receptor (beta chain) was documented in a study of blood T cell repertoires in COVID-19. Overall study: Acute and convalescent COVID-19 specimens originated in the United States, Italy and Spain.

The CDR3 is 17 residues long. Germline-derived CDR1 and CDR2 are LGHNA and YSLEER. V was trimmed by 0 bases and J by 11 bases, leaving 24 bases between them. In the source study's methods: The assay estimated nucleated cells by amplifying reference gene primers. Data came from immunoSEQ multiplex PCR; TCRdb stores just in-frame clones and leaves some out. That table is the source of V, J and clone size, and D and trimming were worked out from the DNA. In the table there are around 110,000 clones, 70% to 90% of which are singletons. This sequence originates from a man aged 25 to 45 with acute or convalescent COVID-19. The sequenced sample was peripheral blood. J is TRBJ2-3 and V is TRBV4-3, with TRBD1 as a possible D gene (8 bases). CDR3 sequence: CASSQDSGLAVGQEQYF. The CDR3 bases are TGCGCCAGCAGCCAAGATAGTGGCCTAGCGGTGGGACAGGAGCAGTATTTT.